The 19 T cell receptor beta chains below were found in one sample sequenced in a study of T-cell reconstitution after alpha-beta-depleted transplantation in children. The authors prepared the TCRbeta library with unique molecular identifiers. TCRdb itself ran the PCR reads through MiXCR, one entry per CDR3 protein. Among a few hundred thousand distinct CDR3 sequences listed, about 18% were seen once. Sequences were derived from PBMCs from the stem cell graft donor, sampled from the stem cell graft. The receptors stem from a human donor who donated a stem cell graft to a child with acute lymphoblastic leukemia.

The chain links TRBV24-1 to TRBJ2-1; 12 nucleotides match TRBD2. This CDR3 is built from 17 residues. Per germline, CDR1 KGHDR and CDR2 SFDVKD. J lost 4 bases, V lost 12 bases, and 15 bases had no gene match. The CDR3 region is CAAGTGDGLAGYNEQFF. The CDR3 bases are TGTGCCGCGGGGACAGGGGATGGACTAGCGGGATACAATGAGCAGTTCTTC.

Only a few counts were recorded for this clonotype. The chain has TRBV6-1 and TRBJ2-3, with 10 nucleotides matching TRBD2. Per germline, CDR1 MNHNS and CDR2 SASEGT. This CDR3 contains 16 residues. V shed 6 bases, J shed 3 bases, and the junction held 9 bases outside the gene matches. Here the CDR3 reads CASRHASAGGTDTQYF. CDR3 nucleotides: TGTGCCAGCAGACACGCCTCAGCGGGAGGGACAGATACGCAGTATTTT.

This chain uses TRBV25-1 with TRBJ2-7; TRBD2 is a possible D gene (6 bases). Germline loops: CDR1 MGHDK, CDR2 SYGVNS. V lost 1 base and J 3 bases, leaving 13 bases between the germline ends. The CDR3 is made up of 15 amino acids. CDR3 coding DNA: TGTGCCAGCAGTGAATCGGGGACTGGCCTCTACGAGCAGTACTTC. Its protein product is CASSESGTGLYEQYF.

About this clonotype itself: This could be a read error, since a much larger clone is one nucleotide away. The gene calls are TRBV7-3 and TRBJ1-1; D is uncertain. V was clipped by 4 bases and J by 4 bases, with 10 bases between them. CDR1 and CDR2 from the germline V gene are SGHTA and FQGTGA. CDR3 length: 13 amino acids. CDR3 sequence (DNA): TGTGCCAGCAGCTCCCTGGGGAGCACTGAAGCTTTCTTT. Its translation: CASSSLGSTEAFF.

The chain employs TRBV3-1 and TRBJ2-1; a weak D match, TRBD2 (6 bases). Germline V gene sequence: CDR1 LGHDT, CDR2 YNNKEL (reference sequence). The CDR3 is 16 residues long. V lost 4 bases and J lost 4, with 17 bases in between. The CDR3 sequence is CASSLGGYGAYNEQFF. In DNA, the CDR3 is TGTGCCAGCAGCCTCGGAGGGTACGGGGCTTACAATGAGCAGTTCTTC.

The chain joins TRBV3-1 to TRBJ2-1, with TRBD2 as a possible D gene (5 bases). V shed 0 bases and J shed 6 bases, with 6 bases lying between them. CDR1 is LGHDT and CDR2 is YNNKEL in the germline V gene (reference sequence). The CDR3 has 13 residues. The CDR3 spells CASSQDRGNEQFF. DNA of the CDR3: TGTGCCAGCAGCCAAGATCGGGGCAATGAGCAGTTCTTC.

At least ten counts were recorded for this clonotype. The V and J genes are TRBV5-6 and TRBJ1-1; possible D gene TRBD1, 5 bases. The length of the CDR3 is 16 residues. V was trimmed by 0 bases and J by 6 bases, leaving 18 bases between them. From germline, CDR1 is SGHDT and CDR2 YYEEEE. CDR3 sequence: CASSLEVGRVWSEAFF. CDR3 nucleotide sequence: TGTGCCAGCAGCTTGGAAGTTGGCAGGGTTTGGTCTGAAGCTTTCTTT.

The chain links TRBV7-9 to TRBJ2-1; D perhaps matches TRBD1 (5 bases). The CDR3 has 12 residues. The germline CDR1 and CDR2 sequences are SEHNR and FQNEAQ (reference sequence). The ends were cut back, 5 bases at V and 10 bases at J, with 12 bases in the middle. The CDR3 nucleotides are TGTGCCAGCAGCCGGACGGACACCGAGCAGTTCTTC. Translation: CASSRTDTEQFF. Full variable domain (rest looked up from reference TRBV7-9 and TRBJ2-1): DTGVSQNPRHKITKRGQNVTFRCDPISEHNRLYWYRQTLGQGPEFLTYFQNEAQLEKSRLLSDRFSAERPKGSFSTLEIQRTEQGDSAMYLCASSRTDTEQFFGPGTRLTVL.

The chain is built from TRBV5-1 and TRBJ2-1, with D possibly TRBD1 on 6 matching bases. The CDR3 runs 15 residues. Germline CDR1 reads SGHRS; CDR2 reads YFSETQ. Trimming pared 4 bases from V and 5 bases from J, leaving 16 bases between. CDR3 loop: CASSLPGTPNNEQFF. The DNA for the CDR3 is TGCGCCAGCAGCCTACCGGGGACACCTAACAATGAGCAGTTCTTC.

This rearrangement joins TRBV11-3 to TRBJ2-1; 7 positions agree with TRBD2. V shed 5 bases and J 7 bases; nucleotides not matched to a gene: 11. Germline CDR1 reads SGHNT; CDR2 reads YENEEA. CDR3 size: 15 residues. CDR3 region: CASSPVPSGVNEQFF. The DNA for the CDR3 is TGTGCCAGCAGCCCCGTTCCAAGCGGGGTTAATGAGCAGTTCTTC.

This clonotype appeared a few times. The CDR3 here is CASNLAGAGEQYF. CDR3 bases: TGTGCCAGCAACCTAGCGGGAGCAGGCGAGCAGTACTTC. The rearrangement joins TRBV2 to TRBJ2-7; 10 nucleotides line up with TRBD2. Germline V gene lookup returns CDR1 SNHLY and CDR2 FYNNEI. CDR3 length equals 13 residues. V lost 7 bases and J lost 6; bases outside the gene matches: 6.

As regards this clonotype: The junction and the germline gene differ at one end; a read error may be behind it. The V gene is TRBV5-1, the J gene TRBJ1-1; TRBD1 aligns across 8 bases. Germline assignment: CDR1 SGHRS and CDR2 YFSETQ. CDR3 length: 14 amino acids. CDR3 nucleotide sequence: TGCGCCAGCAGCGACCGGGACAGGAACACTGAGGCTTTCTTT. Translating gives CASSDRDRNTEAFF.

The chain recombines TRBV5-1 with TRBJ1-1; D is ambiguous. Germline-derived CDR1 and CDR2 are SGHRS and YFSETQ. The CDR3 totals 14 residues. Trimming cost V 4 bases and J 1 base, with 11 bases left between them. CDR3 sequence (DNA): TGCGCCAGCAGCCGGGTCACGGCGAACACTGAAGCTTTCTTT. The encoded protein is CASSRVTANTEAFF. The whole variable domain, filled in from reference TRBV5-1 and TRBJ1-1, reads KAGVTQTPRYLIKTRGQQVTLSCSPISGHRSVSWYQQTPGQGLQFLFEYFSETQRNKGNFPGRFSGRQFSNSRSEMNVSTLELGDSALYLCASSRVTANTEAFFGQGTRLTVV.

This clonotype occurred a few times. This chain links TRBV5-1 with TRBJ1-3, with 10 bases that match TRBD1. Losses at the gene ends were 3 bases for V and 0 bases for J; bases not matched to a gene: 9. The germline CDR1 and CDR2 sequences are SGHRS and YFSETQ. This CDR3 has 18 residues. The CDR3 DNA reads as TGCGCCAGCAGCTCCGAGTGGGACAGGGGACCCTCTGGAAACACCATATATTTT. Amino acid sequence: CASSSEWDRGPSGNTIYF. The whole variable domain, remainder taken from reference TRBV5-1 and TRBJ1-3, is KAGVTQTPRYLIKTRGQQVTLSCSPISGHRSVSWYQQTPGQGLQFLFEYFSETQRNKGNFPGRFSGRQFSNSRSEMNVSTLELGDSALYLCASSSEWDRGPSGNTIYFGEGSWLTVV.

This clonotype was counted between two and nine times. V is TRBV9 and J is TRBJ2-5; either TRBD1 or TRBD2 may supply D (6 bases each). The CDR3 has 15 residues. V was cut by 0 bases and J by 5 bases, with 14 bases left in between. The germline V gene encodes CDR1 SGDLS and CDR2 YYNGEE. CDR3: CASSVEGGGFETQYF. The CDR3 coding sequence is TGTGCCAGCAGCGTAGAAGGAGGGGGGTTCGAGACCCAGTACTTC.

This clonotype occurred a few times. The V and J genes are TRBV18 and TRBJ2-4; TRBD2 is a possible D gene (6 bases). Germline CDR1 and CDR2: KGHSH and LQKENI. The germline V and J ends were trimmed by 3 bases and 5 bases, with 8 bases remaining between them. The CDR3 totals 13 residues. The CDR3 DNA reads TGTGCCAGCTCACCGGGGGAGGAAAACATTCAGTACTTC. Its protein product is CASSPGEENIQYF.

In its sample, this clonotype was seen a few times. The gene calls are TRBV5-1 and TRBJ2-1, with D hard to call. The CDR3 is 13 amino acids. Germline loops: CDR1 SGHRS, CDR2 YFSETQ. The V gene lost 10 bases and the J gene lost 1 base, with 12 bases spanning the gap. CDR3 coding DNA: TGCGCCCATCGTGGCACATCCTACAATGAGCAGTTCTTC. Translated, it gives CAHRGTSYNEQFF.

This clonotype was seen more than once but under ten times. The V call is TRBV2, the J call TRBJ2-5, with 8 bases lining up with TRBD2. V shed 8 bases and J 3 bases; nucleotides not matched to a gene: 8. The CDR3 loop spans 14 amino acids. In germline, CDR1 is SNHLY, CDR2 FYNNEI. The CDR3 is CASRDGREKETQYF. DNA of the CDR3: TGTGCCAGCCGCGACGGGAGGGAGAAAGAGACCCAGTACTTC.

The chain combines TRBV7-7 with TRBJ2-2; the D gene is possibly TRBD2 (5 bases). The length of the CDR3 is 14 residues. CDR1 and CDR2 from the germline V gene are SSHAT and FNYEAQ (reference sequence). Deletions cut 1 base from V and 6 bases from J, with 9 bases between. The CDR3, as DNA: TGTGCCAGCAGCTTAGATAAGGGAGCCGGGGAGCTGTTTTTT. Translating gives CASSLDKGAGELFF.